A single sample is the source of the 32 T cell receptor beta chains below, sequenced in a study of OX40 agonist ivuxolimab in advanced cancers. Produced via immunoSEQ multiplex PCR; TCRdb's table is partial and in-frame only. The sample holds around 39,000 clones, almost 85% seen once. Sequences were derived from CD4+ or CD8+ T cells sorted from blood, sampled in a trial of the OX40 agonist ivuxolimab. The origin of the receptors is an adult with an advanced solid tumor such as melanoma, head and neck, liver or kidney cancer.

This clone was seen just once. The chain carries TRBV9 and TRBJ1-2; D unclear. The CDR3 is 12 residues long. With 0 bases removed from V and 4 bases from J, the gap between germline ends came to 4 bases. Germline V gene sequence: CDR1 SGDLS, CDR2 YYNGEE. The CDR3 DNA is TGTGCCAGCAGCGTAGAAGGCTATGGCTACACCTTC. Amino acids: CASSVEGYGYTF.

The chain recombines TRBV5-1 with TRBJ2-2; the match to TRBD1 covers 10 bases. The CDR3 consists of 15 residues. V was clipped by 2 bases and J by 6 bases; unmatched bases: 4. CDR1 is SGHRS and CDR2 is YFSETQ in the germline V gene. CDR3 in DNA: TGCGCCAGCAGCTTTTCGGACAGGGGGTCCGGGGAGCTGTTTTTT. It codes for CASSFSDRGSGELFF.

The V call is TRBV6-5, the J call TRBJ2-1; D is unclear. Germline CDR1 MNHEY, CDR2 SVGAGI. The V and J ends lost 6 bases and 0 bases respectively, with 12 bases between them. The CDR3 consists of 15 residues. The CDR3 DNA sequence: TGTGCCAGCAGCCTCGTTTCAGACTCCTACAATGAGCAGTTCTTC. This encodes CASSLVSDSYNEQFF.

The V call is TRBV9, the J call TRBJ2-5; TRBD1 is a possible D gene (6 bases). Germline-derived CDR1 and CDR2 are SGDLS and YYNGEE. The CDR3 extends over 14 amino acids. V lost 6 bases, J lost 1 base, and 13 bases lay in between. CDR3 protein: CASNRQDFQETQYF. Written as DNA, the CDR3 is TGTGCCAGCAATAGACAGGACTTCCAAGAGACCCAGTACTTC.

The V call is TRBV23-1, the J call TRBJ1-3; no firm D call. TRBV23-1 counts as an open reading frame of uncertain function. The CDR3 is made up of 15 amino acids. The V gene lost 0 bases and the J gene lost 6 bases, with 12 bases spanning the gap. This CDR3 is CASSQSSRAVNTIYF. The CDR3 DNA reads as TGCGCCAGCAGTCAATCTTCGAGGGCGGTAAACACCATATATTTT.

This clone has a handful of counts. The rearrangement links TRBV2 to TRBJ2-2; D might be TRBD1 (5 bases). This CDR3 region has 14 residues. Trimming removed 7 bases at V and 0 bases at J, with 9 bases between. CDR1 and CDR2 from the germline V gene are SNHLY and FYNNEI. CDR3 DNA sequence: TGTGCCAGCAAGGGGTCGGCGAACACCGGGGAGCTGTTTTTT. The encoded protein is CASKGSANTGELFF.

The chain's CDR3 is CASSRKQGYEQYF. Here the CDR3 DNA reads TGTGCCAGCTCACGAAAACAGGGGTACGAGCAGTACTTC. V usage is TRBV18 and J usage is TRBJ2-7, with 7 nucleotides matching TRBD1. Germline V lookup: CDR1 KGHSH, CDR2 LQKENI. The CDR3 is made up of 13 amino acids. Trimming removed 4 bases from V and 4 bases from J; junction bases left unmatched: 4.

The chain links TRBV27 to TRBJ2-2; no definite D call. There are 11 residues in the CDR3. CDR1 MNHEY and CDR2 SMNVEV come from the germline V gene (reference sequence). V was cut by 3 bases and J by 8 bases, with 4 bases left in between. The CDR3 protein is CASSLLGELFF. In DNA, the CDR3 is TGTGCCAGCAGTTTGTTGGGGGAGCTGTTTTTT.

This chain connects TRBV21-1 to TRBJ2-7; the table assigns TRBD2, which was not confirmed against the DNA. TRBV21-1 is reported as a pseudogene. The CDR3 extends over 20 amino acids. CDR3 nucleotide sequence: TGTGCCAGCAGCCGATCTCAGCGGGACATGCCCCTCTTGAGCTCCTACGAGCAGTACTTC. As protein: CASSRSQRDMPLLSSYEQYF.

There are a few counts of this clone. The chain links TRBV10-1 to TRBJ2-7, with D tentatively TRBD2 (6 bases). From germline, CDR1 is WNHNN and CDR2 SYGVQD (reference sequence). The CDR3 runs to 14 residues. The V end was cut by 2 bases, the J end by 3 bases, with 11 bases between. Here the CDR3 reads CASSEASAFYEQYF. The CDR3 DNA sequence: TGCGCCAGCAGTGAGGCTAGCGCGTTCTACGAGCAGTACTTC.

This clone was recorded only once. The J gene is TRBJ1-1, the V gene TRBV7-9, with TRBD1 as a possible D gene (5 bases). CDR1 and CDR2 from the germline V gene are SEHNR and FQNEAQ (reference sequence). This CDR3 is built from 17 residues. V lost 3 bases and J 4 bases, leaving 21 bases between the germline ends. In DNA form, the CDR3 reads TGTGCCAGCAGCTTTCCCAGCGGCGGAGGGGTGGGCACTGAAGCTTTCTTT. It yields the protein CASSFPSGGGVGTEAFF. Drawing the rest from reference TRBV7-9 and TRBJ1-1, the complete variable domain is DTGVSQNPRHKITKRGQNVTFRCDPISEHNRLYWYRQTLGQGPEFLTYFQNEAQLEKSRLLSDRFSAERPKGSFSTLEIQRTEQGDSAMYLCASSFPSGGGVGTEAFFGQGTRLTVV.

This sequence joins TRBV28 and TRBJ1-3; D not resolved. Trimming pared 2 bases from V and 0 bases from J, leaving 8 bases between. Germline V gives CDR1 MDHEN, CDR2 SYDVKM. There are 15 residues in the CDR3. CDR3 DNA: TGTGCCAGCAGTTTACAAACATTCTCTGGAAACACCATATATTTT. It translates to CASSLQTFSGNTIYF.

The rearrangement joins TRBV5-1 to TRBJ1-1; no clear D. From germline, CDR1 is SGHRS and CDR2 YFSETQ. The CDR3 contains 16 residues. V was clipped by 0 bases and J by 0 bases, with 12 bases between them. CDR3 loop: CASSLDQARLNTEAFF. The CDR3 DNA follows: TGCGCCAGCAGCTTGGATCAAGCCCGACTGAACACTGAAGCTTTCTTT.

The chain couples TRBV7-8 to TRBJ2-2; TRBD1 aligns across 7 bases. CDR3 size: 14 residues. The trim removed 4 bases at V and 3 bases at J, leaving 2 bases unmatched. CDR1 and CDR2 (germline): SGHVS, FQNEAQ. The CDR3 protein is CASSSGTDTGELFF. CDR3 bases: TGTGCCAGCAGCTCAGGGACAGACACCGGGGAGCTGTTTTTT.

This chain connects TRBV7-9 to TRBJ1-6; the match to TRBD1 covers 9 bases. The CDR3 consists of 13 residues. After removal of 6 bases from V and 9 bases from J, the junction contained 3 bases not matched to a gene. The V gene's germline CDR1 is SEHNR and CDR2 FQNEAQ (reference sequence). The CDR3 DNA reads TGTGCCAGCAGGAGGGGACAGGGTTCACCCCTCCACTTT. Translation: CASRRGQGSPLHF.

The genes are TRBV27 and TRBJ2-6; D gene ambiguous. This CDR3 is 16 amino acids long. Trimming took 4 bases from V and 0 from J, leaving 10 bases between them. CDR1 is MNHEY and CDR2 is SMNVEV in the germline V gene (reference sequence). CDR3 nucleotides: TGTGCCAGCAGTTACTCAGGCTTCTCTGGGGCCAACGTCCTGACTTTC. This encodes CASSYSGFSGANVLTF. Filled out from reference TRBV27 and TRBJ2-6, the complete variable domain reads EAQVTQNPRYLITVTGKKLTVTCSQNMNHEYMSWYRQDPGLGLRQIYYSMNVEVTDKGDVPEGYKVSRKEKRNFPLILESPSPNQTSLYFCASSYSGFSGANVLTFGAGSRLTVL.

This clone was observed a few times. CDR3 sequence (DNA): TGTGCCAGCTCACCATTGACTAGCCGGAACAATGAGCAGTTCTTC. It specifies CASSPLTSRNNEQFF. The chain couples TRBV18 to TRBJ2-1; 7 bases are shared with TRBD2. Per the germline V gene, CDR1 is KGHSH and CDR2 is LQKENI. Unmatched junction bases numbered 6, after V lost 2 bases and J lost 5 bases. This CDR3 region has 15 residues.

In this sample, this clone turned up once. The chain joins TRBV5-1 to TRBJ2-7, with 13 positions matching TRBD2. The CDR3 covers 16 residues. Germline V CDR1 and CDR2: SGHRS, YFSETQ. The ends lost 4 bases at V and 5 bases at J; junction bases unmatched: 9. The CDR3 protein is CASSQTTSGGAHEQYF. The CDR3 DNA follows: TGCGCCAGCAGCCAAACAACTAGCGGGGGGGCCCACGAGCAGTACTTC.

V usage is TRBV28 and J usage is TRBJ1-2, with D possibly TRBD1 on 5 matching bases. Trimming pared 3 bases from V and 7 bases from J, leaving 12 bases between. This CDR3 has 13 amino acids. Germline V gene lookup returns CDR1 MDHEN and CDR2 SYDVKM. CDR3: CASSFAGSGGYTF. CDR3 DNA sequence: TGTGCCAGCAGTTTTGCAGGGTCTGGTGGCTACACCTTC.

J is TRBJ2-2 and V is TRBV9; D remains unclear. Between the trimmed V and J ends, which lost 0 bases and 0 bases, there was a span of 6 bases. CDR1 is SGDLS and CDR2 is YYNGEE in the germline V gene. The CDR3 contains 15 residues. The CDR3 region has the DNA TGTGCCAGCAGCGTAGTAGGCTCGAACACCGGGGAGCTGTTTTTT. This translates into CASSVVGSNTGELFF.

The CDR3 loop is CASSLDDGRNTEAFF. In nucleotides, the CDR3 is TGTGCCAGCAGCTTAGATGATGGACGGAACACTGAAGCTTTCTTT. The chain is built from TRBV11-2 and TRBJ1-1; D gene unclear. Per germline, CDR1 SGHAT and CDR2 FQNNGV. The CDR3 has 15 amino acids. Trimming took off 0 bases at V and 1 base at J, with 9 bases between the two ends.

CDR3 residues: CASSLAGTENINTGELFF. CDR3 nucleotide sequence: TGTGCCAGCAGCTTAGCCGGGACAGAAAATATTAACACCGGGGAGCTGTTTTTT. The chain combines TRBV7-9 with TRBJ2-2; TRBD1 matches 7 bases. In germline, CDR1 is SEHNR, CDR2 FQNEAQ (reference sequence). The CDR3 covers 18 residues. The J segment lost 2 bases and the V segment lost 0 bases, leaving 9 bases of the junction unmatched.

The chain has TRBV19 and TRBJ2-7, with a possible D match to TRBD1 (5 bases). V dropped 5 bases and J dropped 0 bases, with 26 bases sitting between them. Germline CDR1 LNHDA, CDR2 SQIVND (reference sequence). This CDR3 is 19 amino acids long. The CDR3 here is CASSLRETLGQSYSYEQYF. The DNA for the CDR3 is TGTGCCAGTAGTCTGCGAGAAACGTTAGGACAATCCTACTCCTACGAGCAGTACTTC.

This sequence joins TRBV15 and TRBJ1-1, with D hard to call. CDR1 and CDR2 (germline): LNHNV, YYDKDF (reference sequence). Deletions cut 1 base from V and 4 bases from J, with 13 bases between. CDR3 length equals 15 residues. The CDR3 loop is CATSRARVTTTEAFF. In nucleotides, the CDR3 is TGTGCCACCAGCAGAGCTAGGGTCACAACCACTGAAGCTTTCTTT.

This rearrangement joins TRBV6-1 to TRBJ1-2; D not resolved. V lost 6 bases and J lost 4, with 15 bases in between. The CDR3 covers 14 residues. CDR1 is MNHNS, CDR2 SASEGT, per germline. This chain's CDR3 is CASSSTARGYGYTF. The CDR3, as DNA: TGTGCCAGCAGCTCGACGGCTCGGGGCTATGGCTACACCTTC.

V is TRBV18 and J is TRBJ1-5, with no clear D. Trimming pared 6 bases from V and 3 bases from J, leaving 12 bases between. Germline values: CDR1 KGHSH, CDR2 LQKENI. The CDR3 runs to 14 residues. CDR3 sequence: CASSHGLPNQPQHF. CDR3 bases: TGTGCCAGCTCTCATGGACTTCCCAATCAGCCCCAGCATTTT. The whole variable domain, remainder taken from reference TRBV18 and TRBJ1-5, is NAGVMQNPRHLVRRRGQEARLRCSPMKGHSHVYWYRQLPEEGLKFMVYLQKENIIDESGMPKERFSAEFPKEGPSILRIQQVVRGDSAAYFCASSHGLPNQPQHFGDGTRLSIL.

Details on this clone: Other DNA sequences in the sample encode the same CDR3. The chain is built from TRBV7-6 and TRBJ2-1; 8 bases fit TRBD2. CDR1 is SGHVS, CDR2 FNYEAQ, per germline. Trimming at V came to 5 bases and at J to 0 bases, leaving 3 bases not matched to a gene. This CDR3 has 15 residues. CDR3 sequence (DNA): TGTGCCAGCAGCCTCAGCGGGAGCTCCTACAATGAGCAGTTCTTC. Translating it yields CASSLSGSSYNEQFF. The variable domain in full, completed from reference TRBV7-6 and TRBJ2-1, reads GAGVSQSPRYKVTKRGQDVALRCDPISGHVSLYWYRQALGQGPEFLTYFNYEAQQDKSGLPNDRFSAERPEGSISTLTIQRTEQRDSAMYRCASSLSGSSYNEQFFGPGTRLTVL.

V usage is TRBV6-1 and J usage is TRBJ2-7; D possibly uses TRBD1 or TRBD2 (5 bases each). Trimming removed 0 bases from V and 0 bases from J, with 9 bases in between. Germline V gene sequence: CDR1 MNHNS, CDR2 SASEGT. This CDR3 region has 15 residues. This CDR3 reads CASSEAAGTSYEQYF. The CDR3 nucleotides read TGTGCCAGCAGTGAAGCTGCAGGGACCTCCTACGAGCAGTACTTC.

V is TRBV9 and J is TRBJ2-7; D perhaps matches TRBD1 (6 bases). Germline V gene data show CDR1 as SGDLS and CDR2 as YYNGEE. The CDR3 totals 15 residues. Between the trimmed V and J ends, which lost 7 bases and 6 bases, there was a span of 23 bases. CDR3: CASARSNLGAGEQYF. As DNA, the CDR3 is TGTGCCAGCGCACGCTCAAATTTGGGGGCCGGCGAGCAGTACTTC.

The chain recombines TRBV5-1 with TRBJ1-1, with TRBD1 as a possible D gene (6 bases). The V end lost 0 bases, the J end lost 5 bases, and 14 bases lay between the germline ends. This CDR3 spans 15 amino acids. Germline assignment: CDR1 SGHRS and CDR2 YFSETQ. The CDR3 nucleotides read TGCGCCAGCAGCTTGGTGCCGGGGGCGGCTACTGAAGCTTTCTTT. Its translation: CASSLVPGAATEAFF.

The chain uses TRBV5-4 and TRBJ2-1; possibly TRBD1 for D (6 bases). The CDR3 runs to 14 residues. Trimming cost V 1 base and J 5 bases, with 10 bases left between them. Germline V CDR1 and CDR2: SGHNT, YYREEE (reference sequence). CDR3 protein: CASSLPRDNNEQFF. DNA of the CDR3: TGTGCCAGCAGCTTGCCCCGGGACAACAATGAGCAGTTCTTC.

The chain links TRBV2 to TRBJ1-5, with D maybe TRBD1 (6 bases). CDR3 size: 16 residues. CDR1 SNHLY and CDR2 FYNNEI come from the germline V gene. Trimming took off 7 bases at V and 0 bases at J, with 16 bases between the two ends. The CDR3 bases are TGTGCCAGCAAAGGGGGTGGATCCAATAGCAATCAGCCCCAGCATTTT. Translated: CASKGGGSNSNQPQHF.